The 10 T cell receptor beta chains in this list originate from one sample, sequenced in a study of blood T cell repertoires in COVID-19. Profiled with immunoSEQ multiplex PCR; TCRdb holds only in-frame clones, not every one. The data contain over 120,000 clones, 81% of them singletons. Material for sequencing was peripheral blood. These receptors were taken from a human donor in a cohort sampled during active COVID-19.

This clone was seen once. This chain uses TRBV19 with TRBJ2-7, with 9 bases aligning to TRBD1. The V gene's germline CDR1 is LNHDA and CDR2 SQIVND (reference sequence). V shed 6 bases, J shed 3 bases, and the junction held 6 bases outside the gene matches. This CDR3 is 14 amino acids long. CDR3 protein: CASSPGQGVYEQYF. The CDR3 DNA sequence: TGTGCCAGTAGCCCGGGACAGGGTGTCTACGAGCAGTACTTC. Full variable domain (remainder filled in from reference TRBV19 and TRBJ2-7): DGGITQSPKYLFRKEGQNVTLSCEQNLNHDAMYWYRQDPGQGLRLIYYSQIVNDFQKGDIAEGYSVSREKKESFPLTVTSAQKNPTAFYLCASSPGQGVYEQYFGPGTRLTVT.

The rearrangement joins TRBV27 to TRBJ2-7; TRBD1 aligns across 7 bases. V shed 6 bases, J shed 0 bases, and the junction held 8 bases outside the gene matches. Germline values: CDR1 MNHEY, CDR2 SMNVEV (reference sequence). The CDR3 loop spans 15 amino acids. The CDR3 DNA reads as TGTGCCAGCAGACTTCGACAGGGTGGCTCCTACGAGCAGTACTTC. Translated: CASRLRQGGSYEQYF.

This clone has just one count. J is TRBJ1-4 and V is TRBV5-5; TRBD1 aligns across 9 bases. The trim removed 4 bases at V and 4 bases at J, leaving 14 bases unmatched. Germline values: CDR1 SGHKS, CDR2 YYEKEE (reference sequence). This CDR3 is built from 18 residues. The CDR3 is CASSTADRGRLDNEKLFF. CDR3 DNA: TGTGCCAGCAGCACGGCCGACAGGGGGAGGTTAGATAATGAAAAACTGTTTTTT.

The chain recombines TRBV28 with TRBJ1-4; D ambiguous. V lost 6 bases, J lost 5 bases, and 16 bases lay in between. Looked up from germline, CDR1 is MDHEN and CDR2 is SYDVKM. This CDR3 has 15 amino acids. Written as DNA, the CDR3 is TGTGCCAGCAGGACCCACAGTCTCCTAAATGAAAAACTGTTTTTT. This sequence encodes CASRTHSLLNEKLFF.

This clone occurred once. The chain carries TRBV7-6 and TRBJ2-2; possibly TRBD2 for D (5 bases). Germline V gene lookup returns CDR1 SGHVS and CDR2 FNYEAQ. CDR3 length: 15 residues. V was clipped by 7 bases and J by 2 bases, with 14 bases between them. The CDR3 reads CASNSGSPNTGELFF. For the CDR3, the DNA is TGTGCCAGCAATTCGGGGAGCCCAAACACCGGGGAGCTGTTTTTT.

The J gene is TRBJ2-3, the V gene TRBV5-5; a weak D match, TRBD1 (5 bases). The CDR3 extends over 15 amino acids. Per the germline V gene, CDR1 is SGHKS and CDR2 is YYEKEE (reference sequence). The germline V and J ends were trimmed by 0 bases and 2 bases, with 10 bases remaining between them. CDR3 region: CASSLAPGHTDTQYF. The CDR3 coding sequence is TGTGCCAGCAGCTTGGCCCCAGGGCACACAGATACGCAGTATTTT.

This clone was observed a few times. The chain uses TRBV4-2 and TRBJ2-7; D possibly corresponds to TRBD2 (6 bases). Germline V CDR1 and CDR2: LGHNA, YNFKEQ. Trimming left V 1 base short and J 2 bases short, with 9 bases between. The CDR3 loop spans 14 amino acids. CDR3 region: CASSQGGRTYEQYF. CDR3 in DNA: TGTGCCAGCAGCCAAGGGGGGAGGACCTACGAGCAGTACTTC.

V is TRBV19 and J is TRBJ2-7; D may be TRBD2 (5 bases). Deletions cut 3 bases from V and 2 bases from J, with 14 bases between. This CDR3 is built from 15 residues. Germline V gene sequence: CDR1 LNHDA, CDR2 SQIVND (reference sequence). CDR3 DNA sequence: TGTGCCAGTAGTATCCAGCGGAGCATCGCCTACGAGCAGTACTTC. Translating it yields CASSIQRSIAYEQYF.

The V gene is TRBV5-1, the J gene TRBJ2-7, with 10 bases aligning to TRBD1. V trimming: 4 bases; J trimming: 4 bases; junction bases outside the gene matches: 11. The CDR3 extends over 16 amino acids. CDR1 is SGHRS and CDR2 is YFSETQ in the germline V gene. The CDR3 region is CASSRGGTGALYEQYF. CDR3 nucleotides: TGCGCCAGCAGCCGGGGCGGGACAGGGGCCTTATACGAGCAGTACTTC.

CDR3 coding DNA: TGTGCCAGCAGCTTAGGGGGGACTAGCAGCATCGACTACGAGCAGTACTTC. Encoded protein: CASSLGGTSSIDYEQYF. V is TRBV7-2 and J is TRBJ2-7; TRBD2 matches at 9 bases. Germline CDR1 and CDR2: SGHTA and FQGNSA. This CDR3 has 17 residues. The trim removed 1 base at V and 3 bases at J, leaving 10 bases unmatched.